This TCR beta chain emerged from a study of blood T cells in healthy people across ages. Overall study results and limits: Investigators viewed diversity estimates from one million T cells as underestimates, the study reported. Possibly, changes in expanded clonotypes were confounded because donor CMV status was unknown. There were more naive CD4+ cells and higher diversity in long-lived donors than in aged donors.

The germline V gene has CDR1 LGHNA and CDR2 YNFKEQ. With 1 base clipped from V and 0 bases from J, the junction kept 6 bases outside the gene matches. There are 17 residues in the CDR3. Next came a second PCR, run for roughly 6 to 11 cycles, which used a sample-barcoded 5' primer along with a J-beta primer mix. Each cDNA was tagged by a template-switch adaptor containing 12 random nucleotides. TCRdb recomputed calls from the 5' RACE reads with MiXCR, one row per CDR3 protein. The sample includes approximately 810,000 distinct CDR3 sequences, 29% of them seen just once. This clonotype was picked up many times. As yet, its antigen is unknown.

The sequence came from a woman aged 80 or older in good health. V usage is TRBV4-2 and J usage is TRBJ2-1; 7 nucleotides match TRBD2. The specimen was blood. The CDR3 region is CASSQGGGRYSYNEQFF. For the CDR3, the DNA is TGTGCCAGCAGCCAAGGGGGAGGGAGGTACTCCTACAATGAGCAGTTCTTC.